The next 30 T cell receptor beta chains were all read from a single sample in a study of control samples from healthy donors and cancer patients. TCRdb's copy holds only in-frame clones and misses some; the assay was immunoSEQ multiplex PCR. The data show 350,000 to 450,000 clones, around 90% seen once. The source material was PBMCs. The receptors stem from a middle-aged man with head and neck cancer.

This rearrangement joins TRBV7-2 to TRBJ2-1; D is unclear. Trimming removed 3 bases from V and 2 bases from J, with 8 bases in between. The CDR3 is 14 residues long. Germline CDR1 and CDR2: SGHTA and FQGNSA. CDR3 region: CASSFAAPYNEQFF. The CDR3 DNA follows: TGTGCCAGCAGCTTCGCAGCGCCCTACAATGAGCAGTTCTTC.

CDR3 region: CASSEGVGVPNTEAFF. As DNA, the CDR3 is TGTGCCAGCAGTGAAGGGGTTGGGGTACCCAACACTGAAGCTTTCTTT. V gene TRBV6-1 combines with J gene TRBJ1-1; D is unresolved. V gave up 1 base and J gave up 2 bases, with 14 bases separating them. The CDR3 length is 16 residues. Germline values: CDR1 MNHNS, CDR2 SASEGT.

The gene calls are TRBV19 and TRBJ1-5, with a possible D match to TRBD1 (6 bases). CDR1 is LNHDA and CDR2 is SQIVND in the germline V gene (reference sequence). The CDR3 covers 13 residues. V lost 6 bases, J lost 4 bases, and 10 bases lay in between. The CDR3 DNA is TGTGCCAGTAGACTAAGGGGGAATCAGCCCCAGCATTTT. Translated: CASRLRGNQPQHF.

The V gene is TRBV11-3, the J gene TRBJ2-2; perhaps TRBD1 as D (6 bases). This CDR3 contains 14 residues. V gave up 3 bases and J gave up 4 bases, with 9 bases separating them. Germline V CDR1 and CDR2: SGHNT, YENEEA. As DNA, the CDR3 is TGTGCCAGCAGCTTCGTGACAGGCACCGGGGAGCTGTTTTTT. Protein product: CASSFVTGTGELFF.

V and J are TRBV3-1 (or the pseudogene TRBV3-2) and TRBJ2-3; D is uncertain. V was cut by 1 base and J by 2 bases, with 10 bases left in between. In germline, CDR1 is LGHDT, CDR2 YNNKEL (reference sequence). This CDR3 is built from 15 residues. CDR3 in amino acids: CASSQAVVDTDTQYF. The CDR3 nucleotides read TGTGCCAGCAGCCAAGCTGTGGTTGACACAGATACGCAGTATTTT.

The V and J genes are TRBV6-2 or TRBV6-3 and TRBJ2-1; 7 bases are a match to TRBD2. The CDR3 is 15 residues long. V was pared by 5 bases and J by 4 bases, with 8 bases of the junction left unmatched. CDR1 is MNHEY, CDR2 SVGEGT, per germline. The CDR3 DNA reads as TGTGCCAGCAGTCAAGTACGAGCGGGGTACAATGAGCAGTTCTTC. The encoded protein is CASSQVRAGYNEQFF.

This chain uses TRBV27 with TRBJ1-2; 7 nucleotides line up with TRBD1. V lost 6 bases and J lost 5; bases outside the gene matches: 6. CDR3 length: 13 residues. Germline CDR1 and CDR2: MNHEY and SMNVEV (reference sequence). CDR3 sequence reads: CASSPPGGYGYTF. For the CDR3, the DNA is TGTGCCAGCAGCCCCCCAGGGGGTTATGGCTACACCTTC.

The CDR3 region is CASRGRGSTDTQYF. CDR3 sequence (DNA): TGTGCCAGTCGGGGGCGGGGAAGCACAGATACGCAGTATTTT. J is TRBJ2-3 and V is TRBV27; D assignment may be TRBD1 or TRBD2 (6 bases each). The CDR3 consists of 14 residues. Germline V gene lookup returns CDR1 MNHEY and CDR2 SMNVEV (reference sequence). V lost 9 bases to trimming and J lost 0 bases, with 13 bases between them.

This chain joins TRBV6-2 or TRBV6-3 and TRBJ2-7, with 12 bases identical to TRBD2. Germline CDR1 and CDR2: MNHEY and SVGEGT. CDR3 length: 14 residues. The junction had 4 bases not matched to a gene; V was cut back by 6 bases and J by 4 bases. DNA for the CDR3: TGTGCCAGCAGACCTAGCGGGGGGGCGTACGAGCAGTACTTC. It yields the protein CASRPSGGAYEQYF.

The chain combines TRBV27 with TRBJ1-4; possible D gene TRBD1, 6 bases. CDR3 length equals 15 residues. Germline CDR1 reads MNHEY; CDR2 reads SMNVEV (reference sequence). V was pared by 8 bases and J by 2 bases, with 15 bases between. The CDR3 nucleotides read TGTGCCAGCTCTCCTAACAGGGCCACTAATGAAAAACTGTTTTTT. Translated, it gives CASSPNRATNEKLFF.

The chain uses TRBV28 and TRBJ1-1; possibly TRBD1 for D (5 bases). Trimming took 6 bases from V and 7 from J, leaving 21 bases between them. There are 15 residues in the CDR3. Per germline, CDR1 MDHEN and CDR2 SYDVKM. The CDR3 DNA follows: TGTGCCAGCAGGTACTCTCTGGGGCAGGCATATGAAGCTTTCTTT. Translated, it gives CASRYSLGQAYEAFF. The full variable domain, its missing parts supplied by reference TRBV28 and TRBJ1-1, is DVKVTQSSRYLVKRTGEKVFLECVQDMDHENMFWYRQDPGLGLRLIYFSYDVKMKEKGDIPEGYSVSREKKERFSLILESASTNQTSMYLCASRYSLGQAYEAFFGQGTRLTVV.

This sequence joins TRBV5-1 and TRBJ2-3; TRBD2 might be the D (5 bases). Trimming cost V 1 base and J 4 bases, with 19 bases left between them. The CDR3 runs 17 residues. Per the germline V gene, CDR1 is SGHRS and CDR2 is YFSETQ. As DNA, the CDR3 is TGCGCCAGCAGCTTGTTGCGGGCGACGGATGTGGCAGATACGCAGTATTTT. Protein product: CASSLLRATDVADTQYF.

The gene calls are TRBV7-9 and TRBJ2-7, with 8 bases matching TRBD1. Germline-derived CDR1 and CDR2 are SEHNR and FQNEAQ (reference sequence). This CDR3 comprises 14 residues. J was trimmed by 4 bases and V by 10 bases; bases with no gene match: 12. CDR3 coding DNA: TGTGCCACCGTTGAGGGGACAGGACGGTACGAGCAGTACTTC. This encodes CATVEGTGRYEQYF. The complete variable domain, with remaining parts taken from reference TRBV7-9 and TRBJ2-7, reads DTGVSQNPRHKITKRGQNVTFRCDPISEHNRLYWYRQTLGQGPEFLTYFQNEAQLEKSRLLSDRFSAERPKGSFSTLEIQRTEQGDSAMYLCATVEGTGRYEQYFGPGTRLTVT.

The chain uses TRBV15 and TRBJ2-7; D remains ambiguous. The V end was cut by 0 bases, the J end by 2 bases, with 14 bases between. This CDR3 region has 16 residues. Per germline, CDR1 LNHNV and CDR2 YYDKDF (reference sequence). CDR3: CATSRDKIRVPYEQYF. The DNA for the CDR3 is TGTGCCACCAGCAGAGATAAAATAAGGGTCCCCTACGAGCAGTACTTC.

This clone was detected only once. The rearrangement uses TRBV4-3 and TRBJ1-1; 7 bases are shared with TRBD1. Germline CDR1 reads LGHNA; CDR2 reads YSLEER. This CDR3 has 15 residues. Unmatched junction bases numbered 8, after V lost 4 bases and J lost 3 bases. CDR3: CASSLMRQGDTEAFF. The CDR3 coding sequence is TGCGCCAGCAGCCTTATGCGACAGGGTGACACTGAAGCTTTCTTT.

The V and J genes are TRBV6-5 and TRBJ1-4, with no clear D. V dropped 6 bases and J dropped 8 bases, with 19 bases sitting between them. Per the germline V gene, CDR1 is MNHEY and CDR2 is SVGAGI. This CDR3 is 15 amino acids long. Here the CDR3 reads CASSFDTHRGEKLFF. CDR3 in DNA: TGTGCCAGCAGCTTTGACACTCATCGAGGGGAAAAACTGTTTTTT.

The V call is TRBV9, the J call TRBJ1-5; a possible D gene is TRBD1 (6 bases). V lost 4 bases to trimming and J lost 8 bases, with 16 bases between them. Germline V gene lookup returns CDR1 SGDLS and CDR2 YYNGEE. There are 14 residues in the CDR3. Here the CDR3 reads CASSRGGRYEPQHF. The CDR3 nucleotides read TGTGCCAGCAGCCGAGGGGGGAGGTATGAGCCCCAGCATTTT.

The chain carries TRBV9 and TRBJ2-1; D is unresolved. V was shortened by 4 bases and J by 0 bases, with 14 bases between the two germline ends. CDR3 length equals 16 residues. Looked up from germline, CDR1 is SGDLS and CDR2 is YYNGEE. CDR3 DNA: TGTGCCAGCAGCTCAGAAGTGGCCATCTCCTACAATGAGCAGTTCTTC. Translation: CASSSEVAISYNEQFF.

The chain recombines TRBV28 with TRBJ1-2, with TRBD1 matching over 8 bases. CDR1 and CDR2 (germline): MDHEN, SYDVKM. V was clipped by 1 base and J by 1 base; unmatched bases: 2. The CDR3 loop spans 15 amino acids. The CDR3 here is CASSLSGGLNYGYTF. For the CDR3, the DNA is TGTGCCAGCAGTTTATCAGGGGGCCTTAACTATGGCTACACCTTC.

The V and J genes are TRBV10-2 and TRBJ1-1, with unresolved D. V lost 3 bases to trimming and J lost 6 bases, with 8 bases between them. CDR3 size: 12 residues. Germline lookup yields CDR1 WSHSY and CDR2 SAAADI. The CDR3 bases are TGCGCCAGCAGTGATCCGGGATCTGAAGCTTTCTTT. The encoded protein is CASSDPGSEAFF.

This chain joins TRBV27 and TRBJ2-7; 7 positions match TRBD1. The CDR3 is 13 amino acids. Germline V gives CDR1 MNHEY, CDR2 SMNVEV (reference sequence). Unmatched junction bases numbered 4, after V lost 4 bases and J lost 4 bases. The CDR3 sequence: CASSYGRGYEQYF. CDR3 in DNA: TGTGCCAGCAGTTACGGCAGGGGGTACGAGCAGTACTTC.

The CDR3 protein is CASSQLGATNEKLFF. DNA of the CDR3: TGCGCCAGCAGCCAGTTGGGGGCAACTAATGAAAAACTGTTTTTT. J is TRBJ1-4 and V is TRBV4-3; a possible D gene is TRBD1 (5 bases). Per germline, CDR1 LGHNA and CDR2 YSLEER. This CDR3 is 15 amino acids long. Trimming pared 3 bases from V and 0 bases from J, leaving 8 bases between.

The chain links TRBV5-1 to TRBJ1-2; 8 bases are a match to TRBD1. Unmatched junction bases numbered 4, after V lost 0 bases and J lost 3 bases. The V gene's germline CDR1 is SGHRS and CDR2 YFSETQ. The length of the CDR3 is 15 residues. CDR3 nucleotide sequence: TGCGCCAGCAGCTTGGACAGGGGGGCAGACTATGGCTACACCTTC. Its protein product is CASSLDRGADYGYTF.

The V and J genes are TRBV27 and TRBJ2-1; weak D call: TRBD1 (5 bases). Trimming took off 4 bases at V and 8 bases at J, with 9 bases between the two ends. Germline V gene data show CDR1 as MNHEY and CDR2 as SMNVEV (reference sequence). The CDR3 spans 12 residues. The CDR3 sequence: CASSSRVDEQFF. As DNA, the CDR3 is TGTGCCAGCAGTTCCAGGGTTGATGAGCAGTTCTTC.

The chain is built from TRBV18 and TRBJ2-1; TRBD1 might be the D (6 bases). The germline V gene has CDR1 KGHSH and CDR2 LQKENI. V was cut by 4 bases and J by 6 bases, with 10 bases left in between. The CDR3 contains 13 residues. The CDR3 sequence: CASSLTDSNEQFF. The CDR3 DNA is TGTGCCAGCTCACTGACGGACAGCAATGAGCAGTTCTTC. Combining the CDR3 with reference TRBV18 and TRBJ2-1 gives the whole variable domain NAGVMQNPRHLVRRRGQEARLRCSPMKGHSHVYWYRQLPEEGLKFMVYLQKENIIDESGMPKERFSAEFPKEGPSILRIQQVVRGDSAAYFCASSLTDSNEQFFGPGTRLTVL.

This clone was found once. The chain combines TRBV7-2 with TRBJ2-7; TRBD2 agrees at 11 bases. This CDR3 has 19 residues. Germline assignment: CDR1 SGHTA and CDR2 FQGNSA. With V trimmed by 0 bases and J by 1 base, 11 bases remained unmatched. The CDR3 here is CASSLAYASGGRWSYEQYF. The CDR3 region has the DNA TGTGCCAGCAGCTTAGCGTACGCTAGCGGGGGGAGGTGGTCCTACGAGCAGTACTTC.

V and J are TRBV27 and TRBJ1-4; 7 bases are shared with TRBD1. V was pared by 3 bases and J by 7 bases, with 14 bases of the junction left unmatched. Per germline, CDR1 MNHEY and CDR2 SMNVEV (reference sequence). The CDR3 is 17 amino acids. The CDR3 loop reads CASSFKAQGRLGEKLFF. Here the CDR3 DNA reads TGTGCCAGCAGTTTCAAAGCACAGGGGCGGCTGGGTGAAAAACTGTTTTTT.

This chain uses TRBV12-3 or TRBV12-4 with TRBJ1-1; D uncertain. The CDR3 length is 12 residues. V was cut by 1 base and J by 6 bases, with 6 bases left in between. The CDR3 sequence: CASSLDLPEAFF. DNA for the CDR3: TGTGCCAGCAGTTTAGATCTCCCTGAAGCTTTCTTT.

The rearrangement uses TRBV5-5 and TRBJ1-6, with 10 bases matching TRBD1. Germline lookup yields CDR1 SGHKS and CDR2 YYEKEE (reference sequence). The trim removed 4 bases at V and 1 base at J, leaving 8 bases unmatched. The CDR3 length is 18 residues. CDR3 coding DNA: TGTGCCAGCAGCCCGACAGGGGGCATTAGATCCTATAATTCACCCCTCCACTTT. Amino acids: CASSPTGGIRSYNSPLHF. Full variable domain (remainder filled in from reference TRBV5-5 and TRBJ1-6): DAGVTQSPTHLIKTRGQQVTLRCSPISGHKSVSWYQQVLGQGPQFIFQYYEKEERGRGNFPDRFSARQFPNYSSELNVNALLLGDSALYLCASSPTGGIRSYNSPLHFGNGTRLTVT.

The chain has TRBV7-2 and TRBJ2-2; D remains ambiguous. V was shortened by 1 base and J by 1 base, with 7 bases between the two germline ends. The CDR3 covers 15 residues. CDR1 is SGHTA and CDR2 is FQGNSA in the germline V gene. The CDR3 loop is CASSLGYRNTGELFF. DNA for the CDR3: TGTGCCAGCAGCTTAGGCTACAGGAACACCGGGGAGCTGTTTTTT.